This record covers a single T cell receptor (beta chain). This record belongs to a study of shared clonotypes between healthy human individuals. Germline V gene sequence: CDR1 LNHDA, CDR2 SQIVND (reference sequence). Germline trimming cut 6 bases from V and 4 bases from J; bases unmatched to any gene: 10. The CDR3 is 17 amino acids. Several immunoSEQ 96-well plates shared each subset's DNA, each plate a replicate. Method: immunoSEQ multiplex PCR; TCRdb's copy keeps in-frame clones and lacks some. The table lists about 2.5 million clones, just under 95% of them singletons. This receptor was taken from a man younger than 30 in good health. Some clones in this sample may be carry-over from other donors' samples. Input material: naive CD4+ T cells from PBMCs. The subset was: CD45RA+ positively selected. The V and J genes are TRBV19 and TRBJ2-2; the match to TRBD2 covers 11 bases. The CDR3 bases are TGTGCCAGTAGGGGTTTAGCGGGAGGGCCCTCCACCGGGGAGCTGTTTTTT. Protein sequence: CASRGLAGGPSTGELFF.